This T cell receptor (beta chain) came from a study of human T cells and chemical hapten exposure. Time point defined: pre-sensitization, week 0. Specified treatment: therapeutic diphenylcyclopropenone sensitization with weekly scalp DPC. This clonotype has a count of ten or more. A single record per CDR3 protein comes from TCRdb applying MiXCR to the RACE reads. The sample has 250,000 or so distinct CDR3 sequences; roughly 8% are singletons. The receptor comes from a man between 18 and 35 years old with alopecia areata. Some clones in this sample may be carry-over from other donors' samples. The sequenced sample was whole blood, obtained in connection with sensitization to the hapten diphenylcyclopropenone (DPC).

The CDR3 region has the DNA TGTGCCAGCAGGCCTCCAGGGTTCGAGGGTGAAAAACTGTTTTTT. It translates to CASRPPGFEGEKLFF. The chain employs TRBV12-3 or TRBV12-4 and TRBJ1-4; tentatively, D is TRBD1 (5 bases). V shed 6 bases and J shed 7 bases, with 18 bases lying between them. The CDR3 length is 15 residues.